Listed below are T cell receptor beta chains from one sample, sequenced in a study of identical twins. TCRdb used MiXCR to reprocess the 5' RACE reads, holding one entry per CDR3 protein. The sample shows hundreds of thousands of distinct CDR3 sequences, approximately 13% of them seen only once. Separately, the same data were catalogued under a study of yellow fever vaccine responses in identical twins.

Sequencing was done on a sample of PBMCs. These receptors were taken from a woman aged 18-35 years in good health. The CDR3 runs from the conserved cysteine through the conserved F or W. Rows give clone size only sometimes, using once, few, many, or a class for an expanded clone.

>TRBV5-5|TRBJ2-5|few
CASSLGGGQGETQYF
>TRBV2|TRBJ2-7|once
CASSVSAAAYEQYF
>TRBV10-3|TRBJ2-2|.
CAIRRTGGPNTGELFF
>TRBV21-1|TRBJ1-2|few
CASSDRDRTSVGGYTF
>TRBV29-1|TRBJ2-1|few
CSVDTGAQGYNEQFF
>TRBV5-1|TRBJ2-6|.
CASSVGLAGDRRSSGANVLTF
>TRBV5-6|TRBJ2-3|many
CASSIQGGRYDTQYF
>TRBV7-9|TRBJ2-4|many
CASSLWGPRRNKNIQYF
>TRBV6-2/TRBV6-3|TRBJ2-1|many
CASNSRGDYNEQFF
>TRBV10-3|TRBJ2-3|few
CAISETPGIRVDTQYF
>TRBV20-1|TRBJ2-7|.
CSARDRGGNSYEQYF
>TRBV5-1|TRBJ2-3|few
CASNGATTDTQYF
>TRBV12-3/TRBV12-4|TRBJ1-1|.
CASTQRRKNTEAFF
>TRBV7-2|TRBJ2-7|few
CASSLGEGTVSYEQYF
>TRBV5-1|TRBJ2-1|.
CASSLRATNWRDYNEQFF
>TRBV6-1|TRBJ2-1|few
CASSEIVGGTSYNEQFF
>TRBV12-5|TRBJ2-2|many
CASSTGNGELFF
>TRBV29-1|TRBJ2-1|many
CSVAAGEHNEQFF
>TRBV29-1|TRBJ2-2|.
CSVVGQPNTGELFF
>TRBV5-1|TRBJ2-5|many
CASALSGRGETQYF
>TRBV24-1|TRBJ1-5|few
CATHRGTGCLWGNQPQHF
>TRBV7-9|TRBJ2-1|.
CASSHRRGNNEQFF
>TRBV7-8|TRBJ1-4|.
CASSPDWDGGKLFF
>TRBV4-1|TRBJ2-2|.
CASSQESLQTSAISGELFF
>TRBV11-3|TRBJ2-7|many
CASSLLADRGSEQYF
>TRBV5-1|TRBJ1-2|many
CASSRDGESNYGYTF
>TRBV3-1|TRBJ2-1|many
CASSQAPFGLAGEQFF
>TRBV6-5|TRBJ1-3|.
CASSYSFRTSGNTIYF
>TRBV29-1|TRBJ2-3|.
CSVVGRLATDTQYF
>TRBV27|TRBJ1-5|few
CASSLSNRAQPQHF
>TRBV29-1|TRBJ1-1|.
CSAAPTGLGTEAFF
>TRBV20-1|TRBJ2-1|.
CSARGPTSGRGNEQFF
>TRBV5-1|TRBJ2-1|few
CASSSDWVYNEQFF
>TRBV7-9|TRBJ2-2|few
CASSFLGRLSTGELFF
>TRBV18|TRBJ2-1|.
CASSPPSTYNEQFF
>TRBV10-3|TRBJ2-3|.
CAMSQTGGGTDTQYF
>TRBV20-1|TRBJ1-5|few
CSADLGTGPQHF
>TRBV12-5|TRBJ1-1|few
CASGLLGQGEDTEAFF
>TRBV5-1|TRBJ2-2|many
CASSPRTGGIGELFF
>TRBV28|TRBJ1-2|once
CASSDGPYGYTF
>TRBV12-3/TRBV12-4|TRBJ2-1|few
CASSPGLATPYGEFF
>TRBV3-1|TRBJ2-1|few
CASSQVKLQGYNEQFF
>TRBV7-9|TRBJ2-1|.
CASSLAATGAWNNEQFF
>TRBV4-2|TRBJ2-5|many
CASSPETPGSTQYF
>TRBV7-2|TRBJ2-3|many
CASSLGGGNTDTQYF
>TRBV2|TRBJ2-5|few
CASSDIIVQETQYF
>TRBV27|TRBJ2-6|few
CASSFLLSSGANVLTF
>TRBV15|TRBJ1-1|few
CATSGHGREAFF
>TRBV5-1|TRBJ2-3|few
CASSSRDRHADTQYF
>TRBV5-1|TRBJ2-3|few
CASSFGSGQTDTQYF
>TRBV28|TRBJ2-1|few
CASEGGDRNYNEQFF
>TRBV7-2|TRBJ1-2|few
CASSLSGAMTGGYGYTF
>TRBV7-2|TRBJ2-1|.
CASSRRDDLFSYNEQFF
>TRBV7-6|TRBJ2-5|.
CASSLGGLAGTQETQYF
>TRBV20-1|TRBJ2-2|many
CSARPARNTGELFF
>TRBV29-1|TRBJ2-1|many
CSVAQRLAGEQFF
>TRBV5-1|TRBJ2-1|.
CASSLDNWPQYNEQFF